The 27 T cell receptor beta chains below all came from one sample that was sequenced in a study of Tregs in tolerant kidney transplant recipients. The nonmyeloablative bone marrow transplants came from related graft donors, with transient mixed chimerism. Using immunoSEQ multiplex PCR, the repertoire was profiled, and TCRdb retains in-frame clones only, with some absent. This table holds 14,000 or so clones. The sequences come from CD8+ T cells from blood (PBMCs), collected 6 months after the transplant. Receptors were obtained from a human patient who received a combined kidney and bone marrow transplant. Some T cells may be transferred from the graft donor.

In the case of this clone: From the germline J gene comes the end of the CDR3, since the read stops 3 residues before it. This chain uses TRBV7-6 with TRBJ1-1; the D gene is possibly TRBD1 (6 bases). CDR1 SGHVS and CDR2 FNYEAQ come from the germline V gene. The ends were cut back, 0 bases at V and 7 bases at J, with 12 bases in the middle. The CDR3 spans 14 residues. CDR3 in amino acids: CASSLASLGGEAFF. CDR3 DNA (partial): TGTGCCAGCAGCTTAGCGAGCTTAGGGGGTGAA. The variable domain in full, with the rest retrieved from reference TRBV7-6 and TRBJ1-1, is GAGVSQSPRYKVTKRGQDVALRCDPISGHVSLYWYRQALGQGPEFLTYFNYEAQQDKSGLPNDRFSAERPEGSISTLTIQRTEQRDSAMYRCASSLASLGGEAFFGQGTRLTVV.

Details on this clone: The read ends 3 residues early relative to the CDR3; the germline J gene fills the gap. The V gene is TRBV19, the J gene TRBJ2-1; no firm D call. V was pared by 4 bases and J by 5 bases, with 6 bases between. From germline, CDR1 is LNHDA and CDR2 SQIVND (reference sequence). The CDR3 covers 12 residues. Partial CDR3 DNA: TGTGCCAGTAGTAGCGGTAACAATGAG. This gives the protein CASSSGNNE. The entire CDR3 protein is CASSSGNNEQFF.

Concerning this clone: The CDR3 goes on 3 residues after the read ends, and that part is filled in from the germline J gene. The chain combines TRBV5-1 with TRBJ1-5; the D is unclear. Germline CDR1 and CDR2: SGHRS and YFSETQ. V lost 6 bases, J lost 7 bases, and 11 bases lay in between. The CDR3 has 12 amino acids. This CDR3 is CASTPQGQPQHF. CDR3 bases read: TGCGCCAGCACCCCTCAAGGCCAGCCC.

Notes on this clone: Read data end 3 residues before the CDR3 end; the end is taken from the germline J gene. This sequence joins TRBV5-1 and TRBJ2-7, with D maybe TRBD1 (5 bases). The CDR3 extends over 14 amino acids. Germline CDR1 is SGHRS and CDR2 is YFSETQ. V was pared by 0 bases and J by 3 bases, with 10 bases between. The CDR3 sequence is CASSLAGSIYEQYF. The CDR3 DNA, read in part, is TGCGCCAGCAGCTTGGCAGGGTCCATCTACGAG.

As for this clone: Sequencing ends 3 residues short of the CDR3 end; the germline J gene provides the rest. This chain links TRBV19 with TRBJ2-7, with D unresolved. V was cut by 1 base and J by 6 bases, with 10 bases left in between. Per germline, CDR1 LNHDA and CDR2 SQIVND (reference sequence). The CDR3 is made up of 13 amino acids. The CDR3 loop is CASSIALGGEQYF. The part of the CDR3 DNA that was read is TGTGCCAGTAGTATAGCCCTTGGCGGCGAG.

Comment on this clone: The CDR3 end lies 3 residues beyond the end of the read and is filled in from the germline J gene. This chain links TRBV6-2 or TRBV6-3 with TRBJ2-4; the D gene is possibly TRBD1 (5 bases). The CDR3 runs 13 residues. With 2 bases removed from V and 5 bases from J, the gap between germline ends came to 7 bases. Germline CDR1 is MNHEY and CDR2 is SVGEGT. The CDR3 bases that were read are TGTGCCAGCAGTTACGGGGCAGAAAACATT. Amino acids: CASSYGAENI. The complete CDR3 sequence is CASSYGAENIQYF.

Concerning this clone: Read data end 3 residues before the CDR3 end; the end is taken from the germline J gene. The chain recombines TRBV19 with TRBJ2-7; D is possibly TRBD1 (7 bases). Germline V lookup: CDR1 LNHDA, CDR2 SQIVND (reference sequence). The V end lost 8 bases, the J end lost 3 bases, and 11 bases lay between the germline ends. The CDR3 runs to 12 residues. CDR3 protein: CASAGQFYEQYF. The part of the CDR3 DNA that was read is TGTGCCAGTGCGGGACAGTTCTACGAG.

Points on this clone: The read finishes 3 residues shy of the CDR3 end, and the germline J gene is used to complete it. The V and J genes are TRBV5-5 and TRBJ2-1; 8 bases are shared with TRBD2. The CDR3 has 15 amino acids. Germline values: CDR1 SGHKS, CDR2 YYEKEE (reference sequence). Trimming took 0 bases from V and 6 from J; bases not matched to a gene: 5. The covered CDR3 bases are TGTGCCAGCAGCTTGGCCCCTAGCGGGCCCAATGAG. Translation gives CASSLAPSGPNE. The whole CDR3 region reads CASSLAPSGPNEQFF. The entire variable domain, with the rest obtained from reference TRBV5-5 and TRBJ2-1, is as follows: DAGVTQSPTHLIKTRGQQVTLRCSPISGHKSVSWYQQVLGQGPQFIFQYYEKEERGRGNFPDRFSARQFPNYSSELNVNALLLGDSALYLCASSLAPSGPNEQFFGPGTRLTVL.

A word on this clone: The read gets to within 3 residues of the CDR3 end, and the germline J gene fills in the rest. V and J are TRBV6-4 and TRBJ2-3; D call uncertain. The CDR3 length is 12 residues. The V gene's germline CDR1 is MRHNA and CDR2 SNTAGT. V lost 5 bases and J lost 6, with 9 bases in between. The CDR3 sequence: CASSSPLDTQYF. The CDR3 bases that were read are TGTGCCAGCAGTTCCCCCCTTGATACG.

As regards this clone: The CDR3 end is not reached by the read, which stops 3 residues before it; the germline J gene fills it in. The chain recombines TRBV19 with TRBJ2-2; D remains unclear. Germline V lookup: CDR1 LNHDA, CDR2 SQIVND (reference sequence). The CDR3 totals 14 residues. Trimming cost V 4 bases and J 5 bases, with 11 bases left between them. The CDR3 is CASSRVSQTGELFF. The CDR3 bases that were read are TGTGCCAGTAGTAGAGTGAGTCAGACCGGGGAG.

To note about this clone: From the germline J gene comes the end of the CDR3, since the read stops 3 residues before it. V usage is TRBV7-9 and J usage is TRBJ1-1; 7 nucleotides agree with TRBD1. The CDR3 loop spans 15 amino acids. Germline trimming cut 2 bases from V and 3 bases from J; bases unmatched to any gene: 6. Germline lookup yields CDR1 SEHNR and CDR2 FQNEAQ (reference sequence). CDR3 DNA (partial): TGTGCCAGCAGCTTAATCAGGGGGAGGGACACTGAA. Amino acids: CASSLIRGRDTE. The CDR3 in its entirety is CASSLIRGRDTEAFF.

As for this clone: The read comes to an end 3 residues before the CDR3 does, leaving the germline J gene to fill in the end. This chain links TRBV19 with TRBJ2-7, with 14 bases fitting TRBD2. Losses at the gene ends were 9 bases for V and 5 bases for J; bases not matched to a gene: 6. This CDR3 contains 14 residues. CDR1 is LNHDA, CDR2 SQIVND, per germline (reference sequence). CDR3 DNA (partial): TGTGCCAGCTCGGGACTAGCGGGAGCTGACGAG. Protein sequence: CASSGLAGADE. The full CDR3 protein is CASSGLAGADEQYF.

Worth noting for this clone: The missing CDR3 end, 3 residues past where the read stops, is filled in from the germline J gene. The chain recombines TRBV19 with TRBJ2-7, with 10 bases that match TRBD1. Germline V CDR1 and CDR2: LNHDA, SQIVND (reference sequence). The CDR3 length is 15 residues. V trimming: 5 bases; J trimming: 3 bases; junction bases outside the gene matches: 7. CDR3 DNA (partial): TGTGCCAGTAGTCCCTCGACAGGGGGCCTCTACGAG. This gives the protein CASSPSTGGLYE. The whole CDR3 is CASSPSTGGLYEQYF.

Details on this clone: The CDR3 end falls 3 residues outside the read, so it is completed with the germline J gene. J is TRBJ2-1 and V is TRBV19, with D possibly matching TRBD2 (6 bases). The ends were cut back, 1 base at V and 3 bases at J, with 13 bases in the middle. The length of the CDR3 is 16 residues. Germline CDR1 is LNHDA and CDR2 is SQIVND (reference sequence). CDR3 bases read: TGTGCCAGTAGTATAGCGGCGGGATCCGGCTACAATGAG. Protein product: CASSIAAGSGYNE. The complete CDR3 sequence is CASSIAAGSGYNEQFF. Combining the CDR3 with reference TRBV19 and TRBJ2-1 gives the whole variable domain DGGITQSPKYLFRKEGQNVTLSCEQNLNHDAMYWYRQDPGQGLRLIYYSQIVNDFQKGDIAEGYSVSREKKESFPLTVTSAQKNPTAFYLCASSIAAGSGYNEQFFGPGTRLTVL.

To note about this clone: Sequencing ends 3 residues short of the CDR3 end; the germline J gene provides the rest. The same CDR3 is also encoded by other DNA sequences in this sample. The V call is TRBV20-1, the J call TRBJ2-7, with TRBD2 identical over 10 bases. The CDR3 runs 14 residues. The germline CDR1 and CDR2 sequences are DFQATT and SNEGSKA (reference sequence). Trimming removed 0 bases from V and 1 base from J; junction bases left unmatched: 0. Partial CDR3 DNA: TGCAGTGCTAGAGAACTAGCGGGATCCTACGAG. It encodes CSARELAGSYE. The full CDR3 protein is CSARELAGSYEQYF.

Details on this clone: The read is 3 residues too short to cover the CDR3 end, so that end is filled in from the germline J gene. The V and J genes are TRBV14 and TRBJ1-1; D remains ambiguous. CDR1 is SGHDN and CDR2 is FVKESK in the germline V gene. The CDR3 runs 14 residues. Trimming cost V 1 base and J 5 bases, with 11 bases left between them. The CDR3 bases that were read are TGTGCCAGCAGCCAAGCGTCACACGGGACTGAA. Its translation: CASSQASHGTE. The CDR3 as a whole reads CASSQASHGTEAFF.

Worth noting for this clone: The CDR3 is cut off 3 residues early in the read; its end comes from the germline J gene. The chain combines TRBV19 with TRBJ1-5, with unresolved D. The V gene lost 2 bases and the J gene lost 4 bases, with 12 bases spanning the gap. The V gene's germline CDR1 is LNHDA and CDR2 SQIVND (reference sequence). The CDR3 length is 15 residues. The CDR3 is CASSIPWQSNQPQHF. Partial CDR3 DNA: TGTGCCAGTAGTATACCGTGGCAGTCGAATCAGCCC.

As for this clone: The read gets to within 3 residues of the CDR3 end, and the germline J gene fills in the rest. This chain uses TRBV5-1 with TRBJ2-3, with D maybe TRBD1 (6 bases). The CDR3 loop spans 15 amino acids. Looked up from germline, CDR1 is SGHRS and CDR2 is YFSETQ. CDR3 residues: CASSLGTVAQETQYF. The covered CDR3 bases are TGCGCCAGCAGCTTGGGGACAGTTGCTCAAGAGACG.

Worth noting for this clone: The junction differs from germline at one of its ends, possibly a read error. The DNA ends 3 residues before the CDR3 does, and the rest of the CDR3 is filled in from the germline J gene. This chain uses TRBV4-2 with TRBJ2-7; 9 positions match TRBD1. CDR3 length equals 14 residues. Germline lookup yields CDR1 LGHNA and CDR2 YNFKEQ. This chain's CDR3 is CTSSQGQGPYEQYF. The DNA read from the CDR3 is TGCACCAGCAGCCAAGGACAGGGGCCCTACGAG.

For this clone: The read is 3 residues too short to cover the CDR3 end, so that end is filled in from the germline J gene. The chain is built from TRBV7-9 and TRBJ1-2; weak D call: TRBD1 (5 bases). The CDR3 has 13 residues. CDR1 is SEHNR, CDR2 FQNEAQ, per germline (reference sequence). The DNA read from the CDR3 is TGTGCCAGCAGCCCGACCGGGAGGGGCGAC. The encoded protein is CASSPTGRGD. The entire CDR3 reads CASSPTGRGDYTF.

Notes on this clone: The read is 3 residues too short to cover the CDR3 end, so that end is filled in from the germline J gene. The V call is TRBV11-2, the J call TRBJ2-3; the D gene is possibly TRBD1 (5 bases). Trimming pared 2 bases from V and 6 bases from J, leaving 12 bases between. The CDR3 consists of 14 residues. Germline V gives CDR1 SGHAT, CDR2 FQNNGV. Incomplete CDR3 DNA: TGTGCCAGCAGCTTAATGATAGGGGCGGATACG. As protein: CASSLMIGADT. The whole CDR3 is CASSLMIGADTQYF.

With regard to this clone: The read ends 3 residues shy of where the CDR3 ends; the end is completed using the germline J gene. The V and J genes are TRBV7-8 and TRBJ1-2; 8 bases match TRBD1. Germline CDR1 is SGHVS and CDR2 is FQNEAQ. This CDR3 has 15 amino acids. J gave up 6 bases and V 0 bases, and 6 bases lay outside the gene matches. The CDR3 bases that were read are TGTGCCAGCAGCTTAGCTCCAGGGGGCGCAAATGGC. Residues: CASSLAPGGANG. In full, the CDR3 reads CASSLAPGGANGYTF.

Worth noting for this clone: Sequencing ends 3 residues short of the CDR3 end; the germline J gene provides the rest. The rearrangement joins TRBV19 to TRBJ2-1; tentative D call: TRBD2 (5 bases). Germline values: CDR1 LNHDA, CDR2 SQIVND (reference sequence). The CDR3 is made up of 15 amino acids. With 7 bases removed from V and 3 bases from J, the gap between germline ends came to 16 bases. Incomplete CDR3 DNA: TGTGCCAGTAAACGGGGTTGGGAAGGCTACAATGAG. It codes for CASKRGWEGYNE. The entire CDR3 protein is CASKRGWEGYNEQFF.

Remarks on this clone: The observed sequence ends 3 residues before the CDR3 terminus, with the missing tail filled in from the germline J gene. The chain carries TRBV6-2 or TRBV6-3 and TRBJ2-3; no clear D gene. The length of the CDR3 is 16 residues. Looked up from germline, CDR1 is MNHEY and CDR2 is SVGEGT. Partial CDR3 DNA: TGTGCCAGCAGTTACATGGCAGTCTATAGCAATCAGCCG. Amino acid sequence: CASSYMAVYSNQP. The CDR3 in full is CASSYMAVYSNQPQYF.

The sequenced CDR3 bases are TGTGCCAGCAGCTCGGGACAGGGGCTCTATGGC. It yields the protein CASSSGQGLYG. The entire CDR3 protein reads CASSSGQGLYGYTF. The rearrangement joins TRBV7-9 to TRBJ1-2; 10 bases line up with TRBD1. From the germline J gene comes the end of the CDR3, since the read stops 3 residues before it. Germline CDR1 and CDR2: SEHNR and FQNEAQ (reference sequence). Trimming cost V 4 bases and J 4 bases; bases outside gene matches: 3. The CDR3 length is 14 residues.

A word on this clone: The CDR3 end is not reached by the read, which stops 3 residues before it; the germline J gene fills it in. The chain employs TRBV5-6 and TRBJ2-5; 7 nucleotides match TRBD1. Germline trimming cut 0 bases from V and 3 bases from J; bases unmatched to any gene: 5. Per the germline V gene, CDR1 is SGHDT and CDR2 is YYEEEE. The CDR3 loop spans 15 amino acids. The CDR3 bases that were read are TGTGCCAGCAGCTTGGCGCGACAGGGAAAAGAGACC. Translating it yields CASSLARQGKET. The whole CDR3 sequence reads CASSLARQGKETQYF.

The DNA read from the CDR3 is TGTGCCAGCAGTGAATATGGCCACGAGAATGAAAAA. Translation: CASSEYGHENEK. The entire CDR3 reads CASSEYGHENEKLFF. The rearrangement joins TRBV2 to TRBJ1-4; D is unclear. The read ends 3 residues before the CDR3 terminus; that terminus is restored from the germline J gene. The CDR3 covers 15 residues. The ends were cut back, 2 bases at V and 5 bases at J, with 12 bases in the middle. Germline V gives CDR1 SNHLY, CDR2 FYNNEI.